The clone carrying this T cell receptor beta chain showed up just a few times. The antigen is not known. TCRdb analysed the RACE reads with MiXCR anew, one entry per CDR3 protein. The table includes about 350,000 distinct CDR3 sequences, about 6.3% detected once. J was trimmed by 6 bases and V by 0 bases; bases with no gene match: 4. In germline, CDR1 is MRHNA, CDR2 SNTAGT. This CDR3 is 16 amino acids long. These data come from a study of human T cells and chemical hapten exposure. Study information: Recorded diagnoses among the mostly female patients were alopecia areata, totalis or universalis. The variation in per-sample TCR yields arose mainly from small differences in pooled library volumes. Overall study results and limits: Alopecia in the donors means their immune response may deviate from healthy people's.

The time point is: patch test 2, 6 weeks after DPC sensitization. The treatment is: therapeutic diphenylcyclopropenone sensitization with weekly scalp DPC. This specimen was whole blood, taken in connection with sensitization to the hapten diphenylcyclopropenone (DPC). The rearrangement uses TRBV6-4 and TRBJ2-3; 12 bases line up with TRBD2. This TCR was sampled from a woman under 30 with alopecia areata. Some clones in this sample may be carry-over from other donors' samples. The chain's CDR3 is CASSDSPSGGADTQYF. CDR3 DNA: TGTGCCAGCAGTGACTCGCCTAGCGGGGGGGCTGATACGCAGTATTTT.